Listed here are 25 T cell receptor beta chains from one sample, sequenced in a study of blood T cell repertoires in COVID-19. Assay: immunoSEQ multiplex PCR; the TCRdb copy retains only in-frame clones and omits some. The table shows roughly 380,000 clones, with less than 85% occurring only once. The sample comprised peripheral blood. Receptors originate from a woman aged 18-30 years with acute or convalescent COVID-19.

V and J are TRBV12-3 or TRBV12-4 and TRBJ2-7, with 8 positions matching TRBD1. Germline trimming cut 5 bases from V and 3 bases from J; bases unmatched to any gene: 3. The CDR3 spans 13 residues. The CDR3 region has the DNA TGTGCCAGCAGTCCGGGACAGGTCTACGAGCAGTACTTC. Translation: CASSPGQVYEQYF.

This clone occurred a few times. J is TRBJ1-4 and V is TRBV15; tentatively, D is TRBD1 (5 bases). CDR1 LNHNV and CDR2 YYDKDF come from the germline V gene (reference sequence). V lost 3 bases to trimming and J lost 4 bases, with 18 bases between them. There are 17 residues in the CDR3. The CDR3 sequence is CATSSDDRWVDNEKLFF. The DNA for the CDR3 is TGTGCCACCAGCAGCGACGACAGATGGGTAGATAATGAAAAACTGTTTTTT.

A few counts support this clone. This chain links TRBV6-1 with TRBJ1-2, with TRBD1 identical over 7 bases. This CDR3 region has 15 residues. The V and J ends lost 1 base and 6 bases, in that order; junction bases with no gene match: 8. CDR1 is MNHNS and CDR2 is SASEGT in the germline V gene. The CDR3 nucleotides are TGTGCCAGCAGTGAAGTAGGTCGACAGGGAGATGGCTACACCTTC. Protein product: CASSEVGRQGDGYTF.

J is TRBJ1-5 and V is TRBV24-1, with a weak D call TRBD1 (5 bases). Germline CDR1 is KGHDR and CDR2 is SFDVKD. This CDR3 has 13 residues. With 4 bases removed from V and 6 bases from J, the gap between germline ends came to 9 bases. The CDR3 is CATSDRVGQPQHF. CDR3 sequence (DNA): TGTGCCACCAGTGACAGGGTGGGTCAGCCCCAGCATTTT.

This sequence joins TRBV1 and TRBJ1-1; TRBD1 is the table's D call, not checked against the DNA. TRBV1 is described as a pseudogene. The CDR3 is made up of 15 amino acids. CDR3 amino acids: CTSSQVRDRETEAFF. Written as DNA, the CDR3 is TGCACCAGCAGCCAAGTCCGGGACAGGGAGACTGAAGCTTTCTTT.

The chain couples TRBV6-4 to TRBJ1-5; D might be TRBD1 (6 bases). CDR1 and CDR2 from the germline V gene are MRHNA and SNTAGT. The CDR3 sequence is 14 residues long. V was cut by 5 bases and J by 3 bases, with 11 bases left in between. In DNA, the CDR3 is TGTGCCAGCAGTATACAGGGTTACAATCAGCCCCAGCATTTT. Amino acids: CASSIQGYNQPQHF.

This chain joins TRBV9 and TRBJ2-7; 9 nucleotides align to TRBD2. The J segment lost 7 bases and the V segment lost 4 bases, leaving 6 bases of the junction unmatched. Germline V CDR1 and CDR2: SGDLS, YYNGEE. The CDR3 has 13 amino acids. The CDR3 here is CASSPAGGGEQYF. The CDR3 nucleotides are TGTGCCAGCAGCCCCGCGGGAGGGGGTGAGCAGTACTTC.

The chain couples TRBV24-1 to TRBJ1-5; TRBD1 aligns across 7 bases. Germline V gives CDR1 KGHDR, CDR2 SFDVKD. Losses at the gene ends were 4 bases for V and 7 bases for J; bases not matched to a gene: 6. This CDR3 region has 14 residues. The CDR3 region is CATSDPTGTQPQHF. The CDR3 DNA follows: TGTGCCACCAGTGACCCGACAGGGACGCAGCCCCAGCATTTT.

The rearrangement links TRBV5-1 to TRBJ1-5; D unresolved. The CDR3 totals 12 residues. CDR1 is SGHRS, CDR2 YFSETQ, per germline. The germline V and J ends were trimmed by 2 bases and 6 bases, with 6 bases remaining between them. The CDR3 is CASSFNGQPQHF. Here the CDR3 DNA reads TGCGCCAGCAGCTTCAACGGTCAGCCCCAGCATTTT.

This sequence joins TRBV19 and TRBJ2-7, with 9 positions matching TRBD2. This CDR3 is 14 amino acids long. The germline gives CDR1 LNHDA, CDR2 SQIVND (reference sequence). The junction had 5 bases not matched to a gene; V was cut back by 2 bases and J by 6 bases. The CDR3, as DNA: TGTGCCAGTAGTATACCGGGACTAGCTCGCGAGCAGTACTTC. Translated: CASSIPGLAREQYF.

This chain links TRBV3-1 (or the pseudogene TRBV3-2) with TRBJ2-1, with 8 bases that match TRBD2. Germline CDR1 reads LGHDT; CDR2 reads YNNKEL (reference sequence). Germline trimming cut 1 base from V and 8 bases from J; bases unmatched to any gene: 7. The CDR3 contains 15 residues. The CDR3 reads CASSQASGGPYEQFF. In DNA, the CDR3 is TGTGCCAGCAGCCAAGCGTCGGGAGGGCCCTATGAGCAGTTCTTC.

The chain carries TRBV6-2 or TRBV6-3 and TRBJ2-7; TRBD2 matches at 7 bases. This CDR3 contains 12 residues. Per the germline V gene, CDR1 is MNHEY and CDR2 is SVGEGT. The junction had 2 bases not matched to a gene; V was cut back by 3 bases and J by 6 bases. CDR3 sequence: CASSYGRVEQYF. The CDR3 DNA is TGTGCCAGCAGTTATGGGAGGGTCGAGCAGTACTTC.

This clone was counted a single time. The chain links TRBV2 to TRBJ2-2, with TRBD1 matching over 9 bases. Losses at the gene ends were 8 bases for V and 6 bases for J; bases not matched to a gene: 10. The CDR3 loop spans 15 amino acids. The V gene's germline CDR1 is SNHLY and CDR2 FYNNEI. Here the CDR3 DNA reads TGTGCCAGCGCGGATGGGACAGGGATTGCCGGGGAGCTGTTTTTT. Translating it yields CASADGTGIAGELFF.

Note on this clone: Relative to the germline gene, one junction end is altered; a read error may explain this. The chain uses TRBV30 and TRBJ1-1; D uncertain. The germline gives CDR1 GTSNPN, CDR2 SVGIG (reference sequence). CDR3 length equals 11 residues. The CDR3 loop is CAWAGNSEAFF. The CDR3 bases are TGTGCCTGGGCCGGGAACAGTGAAGCTTTCTTT. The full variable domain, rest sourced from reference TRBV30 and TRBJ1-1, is SQTIHQWPATLVQPVGSPLSLECTVEGTSNPNLYWYRQAAGRGLQLLFYSVGIGQISSEVPQNLSASRPQDRQFILSSKKLLLSDSGFYLCAWAGNSEAFFGQGTRLTVV.

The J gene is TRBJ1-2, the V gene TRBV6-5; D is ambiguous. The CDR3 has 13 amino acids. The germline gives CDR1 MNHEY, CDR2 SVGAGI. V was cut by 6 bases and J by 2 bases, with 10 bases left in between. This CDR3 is CASRPDTNYGYTF. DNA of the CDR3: TGTGCCAGCAGACCCGACACGAACTATGGCTACACCTTC.

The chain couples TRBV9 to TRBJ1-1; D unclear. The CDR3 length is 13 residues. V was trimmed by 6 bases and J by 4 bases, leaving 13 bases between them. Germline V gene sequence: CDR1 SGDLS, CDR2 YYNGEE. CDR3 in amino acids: CASMDPRGTEAFF. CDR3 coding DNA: TGTGCCAGCATGGACCCCCGGGGCACTGAAGCTTTCTTT. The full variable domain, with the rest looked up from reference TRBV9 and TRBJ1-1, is DSGVTQTPKHLITATGQRVTLRCSPRSGDLSVYWYQQSLDQGLQFLIQYYNGEERAKGNILERFSAQQFPDLHSELNLSSLELGDSALYFCASMDPRGTEAFFGQGTRLTVV.

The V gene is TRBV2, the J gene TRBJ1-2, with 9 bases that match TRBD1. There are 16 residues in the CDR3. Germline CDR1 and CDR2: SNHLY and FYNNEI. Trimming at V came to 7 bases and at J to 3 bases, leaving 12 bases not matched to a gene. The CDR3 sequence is CASTRDRVVGDYGYTF. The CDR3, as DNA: TGTGCCAGCACCCGGGACAGGGTGGTAGGTGACTATGGCTACACCTTC.

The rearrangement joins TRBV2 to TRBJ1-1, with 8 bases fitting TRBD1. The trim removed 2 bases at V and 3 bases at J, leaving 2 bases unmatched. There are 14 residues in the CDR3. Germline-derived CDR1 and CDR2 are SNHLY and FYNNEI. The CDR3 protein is CASSEWTGYTEAFF. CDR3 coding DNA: TGTGCCAGCAGTGAATGGACAGGGTACACTGAAGCTTTCTTT.

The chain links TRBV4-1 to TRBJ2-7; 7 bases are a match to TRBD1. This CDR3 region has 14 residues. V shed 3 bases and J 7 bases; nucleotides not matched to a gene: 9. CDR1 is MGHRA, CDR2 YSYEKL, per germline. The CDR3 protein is CASSQADRAQEQYF. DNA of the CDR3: TGCGCCAGCAGCCAGGCCGACAGGGCGCAGGAGCAGTACTTC.

The CDR3 sequence is CASSGDRDREQYF. CDR3 bases: TGTGCCAGCAGTGGGGACCGGGACAGAGAGCAGTACTTC. The V gene is TRBV2, the J gene TRBJ2-7, with 7 bases identical to TRBD1. Germline CDR1 SNHLY, CDR2 FYNNEI. The CDR3 totals 13 residues. V lost 4 bases to trimming and J lost 7 bases; unmatched junction nucleotides: 7.

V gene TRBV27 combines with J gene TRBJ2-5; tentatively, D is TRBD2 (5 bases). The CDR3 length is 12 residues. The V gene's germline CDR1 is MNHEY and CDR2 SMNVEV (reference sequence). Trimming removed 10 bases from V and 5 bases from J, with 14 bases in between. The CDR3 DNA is TGTGCCACTGTTGGGAGCGATGAGACCCAGTACTTC. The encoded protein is CATVGSDETQYF.

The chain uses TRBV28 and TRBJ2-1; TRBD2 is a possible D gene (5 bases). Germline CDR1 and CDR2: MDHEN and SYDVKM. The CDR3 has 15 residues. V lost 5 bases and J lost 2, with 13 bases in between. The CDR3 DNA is TGTGCCAGCAGTGAGGTCAAGCGGACCTACAATGAGCAGTTCTTC. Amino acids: CASSEVKRTYNEQFF. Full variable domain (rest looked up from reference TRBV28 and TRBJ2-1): DVKVTQSSRYLVKRTGEKVFLECVQDMDHENMFWYRQDPGLGLRLIYFSYDVKMKEKGDIPEGYSVSREKKERFSLILESASTNQTSMYLCASSEVKRTYNEQFFGPGTRLTVL.

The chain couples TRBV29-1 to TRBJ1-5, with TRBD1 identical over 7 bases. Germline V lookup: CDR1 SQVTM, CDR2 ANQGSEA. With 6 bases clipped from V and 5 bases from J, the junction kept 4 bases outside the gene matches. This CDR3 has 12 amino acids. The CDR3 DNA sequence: TGCAGCGTGGCAGGGGGAGATCAGCCCCAGCATTTT. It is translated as CSVAGGDQPQHF.

The CDR3 protein is CAISEQGSGEQYF. The CDR3 nucleotides read TGTGCCATCAGTGAACAGGGATCCGGCGAGCAGTACTTC. V gene TRBV10-3 combines with J gene TRBJ2-7, with D tentatively TRBD1 (6 bases). The CDR3 is 13 amino acids. Trimming stripped 3 bases from V and 6 bases from J, with 12 bases between. CDR1 is ENHRY, CDR2 SYGVKD, per germline.

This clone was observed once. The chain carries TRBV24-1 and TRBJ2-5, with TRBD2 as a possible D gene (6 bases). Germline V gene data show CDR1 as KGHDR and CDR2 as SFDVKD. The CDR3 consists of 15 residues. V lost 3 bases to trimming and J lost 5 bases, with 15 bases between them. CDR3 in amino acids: CATSDGLARGETQYF. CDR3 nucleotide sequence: TGTGCCACCAGTGATGGGCTAGCGCGTGGGGAGACCCAGTACTTC.